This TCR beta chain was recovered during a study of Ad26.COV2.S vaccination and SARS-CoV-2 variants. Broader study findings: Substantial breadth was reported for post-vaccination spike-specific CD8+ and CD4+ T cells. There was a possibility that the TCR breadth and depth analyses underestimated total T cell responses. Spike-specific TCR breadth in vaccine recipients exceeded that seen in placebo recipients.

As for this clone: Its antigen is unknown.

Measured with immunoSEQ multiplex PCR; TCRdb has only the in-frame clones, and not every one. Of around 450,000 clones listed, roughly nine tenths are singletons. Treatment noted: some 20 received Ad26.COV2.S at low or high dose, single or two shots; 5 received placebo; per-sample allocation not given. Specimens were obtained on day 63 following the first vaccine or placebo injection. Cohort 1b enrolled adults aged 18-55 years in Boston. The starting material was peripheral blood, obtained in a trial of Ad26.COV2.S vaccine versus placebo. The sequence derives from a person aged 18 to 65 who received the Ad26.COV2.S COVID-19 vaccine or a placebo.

The DNA of the CDR3 is TGTGCCAGCAGCCTACGCTCCGGGACTAGCGGGCCATTTTACAATGAGCAGTTCTTC. Encoded protein: CASSLRSGTSGPFYNEQFF. The chain couples TRBV11-3 to TRBJ2-1; the match to TRBD2 covers 12 bases. Germline lookup yields CDR1 SGHNT and CDR2 YENEEA. With 5 bases clipped from V and 4 bases from J, the junction kept 15 bases outside the gene matches. The CDR3 length is 19 residues.